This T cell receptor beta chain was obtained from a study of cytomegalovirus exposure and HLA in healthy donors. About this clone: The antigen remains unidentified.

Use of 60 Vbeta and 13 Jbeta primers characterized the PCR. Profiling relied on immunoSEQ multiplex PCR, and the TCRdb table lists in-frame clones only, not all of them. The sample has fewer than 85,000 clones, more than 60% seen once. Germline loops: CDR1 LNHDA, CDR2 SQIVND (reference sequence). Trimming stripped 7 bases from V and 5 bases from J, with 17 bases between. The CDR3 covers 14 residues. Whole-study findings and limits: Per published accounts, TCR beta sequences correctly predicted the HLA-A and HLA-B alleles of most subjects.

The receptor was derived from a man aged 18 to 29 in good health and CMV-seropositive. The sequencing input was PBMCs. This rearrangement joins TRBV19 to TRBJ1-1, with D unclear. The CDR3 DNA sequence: TGTGCCAGTACTCAGGCCCCAAGAGGGACTGAAGCTTTCTTT. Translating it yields CASTQAPRGTEAFF.